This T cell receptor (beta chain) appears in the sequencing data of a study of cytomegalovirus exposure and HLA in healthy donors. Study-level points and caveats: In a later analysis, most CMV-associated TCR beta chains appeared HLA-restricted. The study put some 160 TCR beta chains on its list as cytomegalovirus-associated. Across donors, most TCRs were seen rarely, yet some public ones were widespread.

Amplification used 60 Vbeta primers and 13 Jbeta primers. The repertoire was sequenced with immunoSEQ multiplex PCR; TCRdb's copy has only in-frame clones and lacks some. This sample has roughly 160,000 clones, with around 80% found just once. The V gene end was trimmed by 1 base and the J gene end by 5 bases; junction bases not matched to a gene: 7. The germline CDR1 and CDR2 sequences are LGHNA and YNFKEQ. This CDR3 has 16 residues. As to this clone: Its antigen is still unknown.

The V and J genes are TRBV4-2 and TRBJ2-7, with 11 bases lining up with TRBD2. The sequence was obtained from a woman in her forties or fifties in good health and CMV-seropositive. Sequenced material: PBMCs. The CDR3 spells CASSQVIAGGGNEQYF. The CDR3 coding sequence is TGTGCCAGCAGCCAAGTAATAGCGGGAGGGGGGAACGAGCAGTACTTC.